This T cell receptor (beta chain) was sequenced during a study of blood T cell repertoires in COVID-19. Study background: Sample material is recorded as cDNA or gDNA derived from T cells, B-cell-depleted T cells, or PBMCs.

Source study methods: Amplification of reference gene primers provided the estimated nucleated cell counts. Profiling relied on immunoSEQ multiplex PCR, and the TCRdb table lists in-frame clones only, not all of them. D and trimming come from the DNA, and the V and J calls and clone size come from that table. Of around 150,000 clones in the sample, 75% to 90% were seen once. The ends were cut back, 3 bases at V and 4 bases at J, with 7 bases in the middle. The CDR3 is made up of 13 amino acids. The germline V gene has CDR1 LNHDA and CDR2 SQIVND (reference sequence). The gene calls are TRBV19 and TRBJ2-1; no reliable D call. This receptor was obtained from a human donor in a cohort sampled during active COVID-19. Sequenced material: peripheral blood. CDR3 nucleotide sequence: TGTGCCAGTAGTATTCCTAATTACAATGAGCAGTTCTTC. Residues: CASSIPNYNEQFF.